This T cell receptor beta chain was obtained from a study of T cells in localized non-small cell lung cancer. Libraries were prepared by immunoSEQ multiplex PCR; TCRdb keeps only in-frame clonotypes and omits some of them. The table has just under 80,000 clones, more than 75% seen once; the top ten hold roughly 9.8%. The CDR3 totals 16 residues. Germline V gene data show CDR1 as SEHNR and CDR2 as FQNEAQ (reference sequence). Losses at the gene ends were 4 bases for V and 7 bases for J; bases not matched to a gene: 8. This sequence was found in a female donor at least 60 years old with stage I lung adenocarcinoma. The sequencing here drew on peripheral blood, taken before any cancer treatment. The gene calls are TRBV7-9 and TRBJ2-1; 12 bases line up with TRBD2. The chain's CDR3 is CASSSSGRGSRNEQFF. The CDR3 coding sequence is TGTGCCAGCAGCTCTAGCGGGAGGGGGTCTCGGAATGAGCAGTTCTTC.